Below, one TCR beta chain is given with its context. PCR involved 60 Vbeta and 13 Jbeta primers. Measured with immunoSEQ multiplex PCR; TCRdb has only the in-frame clones, and not every one. The sample lists under 150,000 clones, roughly 79% occurring once. This record comes from a study of cytomegalovirus exposure and HLA in healthy donors. The sample was PBMCs. This TCR derives from a woman in her 30s in good health and CMV-seronegative.

The DNA for the CDR3 is TGTGCCAGCAGCAAAGAGCCCCTAGCGGGGGGCCTAGGCAATGAGCAGTTCTTC. Amino acids: CASSKEPLAGGLGNEQFF. The chain uses TRBV21-1 and TRBJ2-1; the listed D gene, TRBD2, was not tested against the DNA. TRBV21-1 is designated a pseudogene. The CDR3 loop spans 18 amino acids.